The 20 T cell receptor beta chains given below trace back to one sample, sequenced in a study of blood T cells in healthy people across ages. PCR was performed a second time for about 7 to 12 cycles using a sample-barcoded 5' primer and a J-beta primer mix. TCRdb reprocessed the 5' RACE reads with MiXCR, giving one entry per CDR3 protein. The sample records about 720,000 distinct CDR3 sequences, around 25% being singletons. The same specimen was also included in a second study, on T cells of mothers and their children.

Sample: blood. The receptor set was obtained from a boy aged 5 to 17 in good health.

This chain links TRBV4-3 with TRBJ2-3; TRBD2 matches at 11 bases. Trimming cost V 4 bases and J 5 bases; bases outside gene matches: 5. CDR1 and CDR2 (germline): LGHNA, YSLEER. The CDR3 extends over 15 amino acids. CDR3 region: CASSRVAGGGDTQYF. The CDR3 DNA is TGCGCCAGCAGCCGCGTAGCGGGGGGGGGAGATACGCAGTATTTT.

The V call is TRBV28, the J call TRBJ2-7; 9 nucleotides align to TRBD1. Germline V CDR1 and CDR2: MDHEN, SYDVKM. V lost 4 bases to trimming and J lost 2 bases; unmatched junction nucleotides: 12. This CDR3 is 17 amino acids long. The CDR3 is CASSSAGAGQGPYEQYF. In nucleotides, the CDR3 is TGTGCCAGCAGTTCCGCAGGGGCGGGACAGGGACCCTACGAGCAGTACTTC.

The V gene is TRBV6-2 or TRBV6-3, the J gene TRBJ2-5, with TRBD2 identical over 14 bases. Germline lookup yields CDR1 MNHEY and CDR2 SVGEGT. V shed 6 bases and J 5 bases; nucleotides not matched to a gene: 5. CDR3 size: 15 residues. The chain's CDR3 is CASSRTSGGLETQYF. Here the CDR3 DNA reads TGTGCCAGCAGCCGGACTAGCGGGGGGTTGGAGACCCAGTACTTC.

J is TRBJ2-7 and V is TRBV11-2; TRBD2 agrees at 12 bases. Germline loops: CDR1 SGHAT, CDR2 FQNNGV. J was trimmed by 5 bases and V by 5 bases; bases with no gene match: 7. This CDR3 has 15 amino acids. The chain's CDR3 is CASSAFPSGGDEQYF. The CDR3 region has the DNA TGTGCCAGCAGCGCCTTCCCTAGCGGGGGGGACGAGCAGTACTTC.

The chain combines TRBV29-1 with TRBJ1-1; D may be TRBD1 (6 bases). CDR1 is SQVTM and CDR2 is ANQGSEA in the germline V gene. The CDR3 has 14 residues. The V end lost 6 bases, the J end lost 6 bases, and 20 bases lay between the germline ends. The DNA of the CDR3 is TGCAGCGTCTCTGGTAGTGGGGGCCACCCTGAAGCTTTCTTT. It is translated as CSVSGSGGHPEAFF.

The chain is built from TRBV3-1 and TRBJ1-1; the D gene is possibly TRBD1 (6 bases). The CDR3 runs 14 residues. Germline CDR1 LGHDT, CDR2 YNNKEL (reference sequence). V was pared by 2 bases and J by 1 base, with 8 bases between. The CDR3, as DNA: TGTGCCAGCAGCCAACAGGGGTGGAACACTGAAGCTTTCTTT. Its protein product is CASSQQGWNTEAFF.

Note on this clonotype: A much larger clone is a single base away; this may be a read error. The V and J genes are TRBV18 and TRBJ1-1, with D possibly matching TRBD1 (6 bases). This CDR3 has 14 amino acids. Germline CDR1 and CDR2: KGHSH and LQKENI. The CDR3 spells CASSPGGHGTVAFF. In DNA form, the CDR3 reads TGTGCCAGCTCACCAGGGGGCCACGGCACTGTAGCTTTCTTT.

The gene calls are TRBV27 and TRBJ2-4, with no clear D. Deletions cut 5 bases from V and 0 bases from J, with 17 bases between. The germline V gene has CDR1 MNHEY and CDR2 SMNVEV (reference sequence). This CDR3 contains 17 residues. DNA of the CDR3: TGTGCCAGCAGTCTTCTACCCGGATTAATAGCCAAAAACATTCAGTACTTC. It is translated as CASSLLPGLIAKNIQYF.

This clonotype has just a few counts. The CDR3 sequence is CASSLGPSGVFNEQFF. CDR3 in DNA: TGTGCCAGCAGCTTAGGGCCCAGCGGGGTTTTCAATGAGCAGTTCTTC. The gene calls are TRBV7-9 and TRBJ2-1, with 7 bases lining up with TRBD2. The CDR3 consists of 16 residues. Germline V gene sequence: CDR1 SEHNR, CDR2 FQNEAQ (reference sequence). After removal of 1 base from V and 6 bases from J, the junction contained 9 bases not matched to a gene.

The CDR3 sequence is CASSQDYVALAYEQYF. The CDR3 nucleotides read TGCGCCAGCAGCCAAGATTATGTAGCGCTAGCCTACGAGCAGTACTTC. The gene calls are TRBV4-3 and TRBJ2-5, with a tentative D call TRBD2 (5 bases). The end of the DNA is better explained by TRBJ2-7, so the J call may be wrong. The CDR3 has 16 residues. CDR1 is LGHNA, CDR2 YSLEER, per germline.

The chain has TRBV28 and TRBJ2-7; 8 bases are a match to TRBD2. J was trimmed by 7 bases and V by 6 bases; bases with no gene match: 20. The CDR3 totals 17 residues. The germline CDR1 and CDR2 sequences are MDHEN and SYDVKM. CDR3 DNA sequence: TGTGCCAGCAGCTCTATTTGGTCGGGGGGGTCTCCGGGAGAGCAGTACTTC. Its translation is CASSSIWSGGSPGEQYF.

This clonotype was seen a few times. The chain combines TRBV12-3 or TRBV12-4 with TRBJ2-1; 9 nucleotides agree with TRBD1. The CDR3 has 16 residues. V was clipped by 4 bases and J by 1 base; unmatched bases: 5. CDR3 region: CASSSGQGISYNEQFF. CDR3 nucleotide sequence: TGTGCCAGCAGTTCGGGACAGGGAATTTCCTACAATGAGCAGTTCTTC.

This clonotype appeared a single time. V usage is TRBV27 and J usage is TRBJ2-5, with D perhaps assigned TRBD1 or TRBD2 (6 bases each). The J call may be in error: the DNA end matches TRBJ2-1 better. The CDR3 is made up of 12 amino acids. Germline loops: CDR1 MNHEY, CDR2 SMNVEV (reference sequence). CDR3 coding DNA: TGTGCCAGTAGTGACTGGGGGGCTGAGCAGTTCTTC. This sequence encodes CASSDWGAEQFF.

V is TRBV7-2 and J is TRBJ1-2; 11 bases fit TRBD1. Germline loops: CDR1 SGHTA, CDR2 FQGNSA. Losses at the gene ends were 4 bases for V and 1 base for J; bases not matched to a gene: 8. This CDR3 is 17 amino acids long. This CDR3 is CASSSPGQGDLNYGYTF. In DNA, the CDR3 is TGTGCCAGCAGCTCTCCGGGACAGGGGGACCTTAACTATGGCTACACCTTC.

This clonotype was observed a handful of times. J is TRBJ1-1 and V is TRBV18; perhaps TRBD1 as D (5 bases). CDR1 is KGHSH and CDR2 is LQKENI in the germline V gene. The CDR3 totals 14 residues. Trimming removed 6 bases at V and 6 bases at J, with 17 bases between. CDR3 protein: CASSPGRTLAEAFF. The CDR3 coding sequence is TGTGCCAGCTCGCCAGGGAGAACGTTAGCTGAAGCTTTCTTT.

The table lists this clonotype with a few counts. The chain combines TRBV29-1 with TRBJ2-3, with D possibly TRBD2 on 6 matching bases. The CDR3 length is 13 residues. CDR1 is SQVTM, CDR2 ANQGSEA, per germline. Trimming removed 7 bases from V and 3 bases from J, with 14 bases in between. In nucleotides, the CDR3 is TGCAGCGGGAGAGGGAGGTCGACAGATACGCAGTATTTT. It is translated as CSGRGRSTDTQYF.

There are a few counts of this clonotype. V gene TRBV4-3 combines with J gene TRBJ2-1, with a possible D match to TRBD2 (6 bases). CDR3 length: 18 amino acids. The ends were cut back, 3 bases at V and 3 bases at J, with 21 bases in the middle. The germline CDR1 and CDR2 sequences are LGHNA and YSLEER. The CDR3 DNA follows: TGCGCCAGCAGCCAGGAGGCCTTCCGGGAGCTCTTCTACAATGAGCAGTTCTTC. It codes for CASSQEAFRELFYNEQFF.

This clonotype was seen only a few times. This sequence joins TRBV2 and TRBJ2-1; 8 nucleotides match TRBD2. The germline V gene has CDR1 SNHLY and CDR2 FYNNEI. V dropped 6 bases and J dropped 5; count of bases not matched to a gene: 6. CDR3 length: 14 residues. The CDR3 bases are TGTGCCAGCAGATTGGGACTAGATAACAATGAGCAGTTCTTC. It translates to CASRLGLDNNEQFF. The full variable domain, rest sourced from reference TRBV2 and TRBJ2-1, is EPEVTQTPSHQVTQMGQEVILRCVPISNHLYFYWYRQILGQKVEFLVSFYNNEISEKSEIFDDQFSVERPDGSNFTLKIRSTKLEDSAMYFCASRLGLDNNEQFFGPGTRLTVL.

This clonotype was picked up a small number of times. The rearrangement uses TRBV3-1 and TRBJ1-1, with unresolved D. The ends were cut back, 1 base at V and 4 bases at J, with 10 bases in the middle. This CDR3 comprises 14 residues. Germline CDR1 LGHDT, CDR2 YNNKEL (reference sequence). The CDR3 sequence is CASSQGRIGTEAFF. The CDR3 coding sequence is TGTGCCAGCAGCCAAGGTCGGATAGGCACTGAAGCTTTCTTT. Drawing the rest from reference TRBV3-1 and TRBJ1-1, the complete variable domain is DTAVSQTPKYLVTQMGNDKSIKCEQNLGHDTMYWYKQDSKKFLKIMFSYNNKELIINETVPNRFSPKSPDKAHLNLHINSLELGDSAVYFCASSQGRIGTEAFFGQGTRLTVV.

CDR3 DNA sequence: TGTGCCAGCAGTCGTGGAGGGGACGGTGCGGTCGAGCAGTACTTC. This codes for CASSRGGDGAVEQYF. V and J are TRBV5-6 and TRBJ2-7, with D tentatively TRBD2 (6 bases). The germline gives CDR1 SGHDT, CDR2 YYEEEE. The CDR3 length is 15 residues. V lost 5 bases and J 6 bases, leaving 21 bases between the germline ends.